This T cell receptor beta chain was recorded in a study of T cell responses to AZD1222 COVID-19 vaccine (dated by TCRdb to the early 2020s). A note on the overall study: AZD1222 recipients given second doses at about 4 weeks or at about 12 weeks were pooled, since spike-specific TCR depth and breadth were not found to differ between the two schedules. A total of over 230 trial participants underwent TCR sequencing, of whom around 200 received two doses of AZD1222 and some 25 received two doses of the MenACWY control vaccine. Trial participants were enrolled into age subgroups of 18-55, 56-69 and 70-plus years, which contained 148, 28 and 57 TCR-sequenced participants, respectively. Paper-wide results and their limitations: Vaccine-associated CD4 TCRs spanned the whole spike protein, with dominant responses in regions 160-218 and 743-854. Because no samples from the day 14 peak response were available, repertoires could be characterized only after the peak T cell response. Only five to seven AZD1222 recipients were SARS-CoV-2 seropositive at baseline, limiting conclusions about previously exposed vaccinees. A significant rise in spike-specific TCR breadth and depth was observed after two AZD1222 doses relative to day 0 and relative to MenACWY recipients. Reportedly, close to half of the unique spike-specific TCRs recognized epitopes lying outside the regions that are mutated in the B.1.351 and B.1.1.7 variants. Participants were mostly white British and included more females than males, and it was suggested by the authors that clonal diversity may have been underestimated. The 56-69-year group was small, and its depth increase did not reach significance, likely because of low power.

The CDR3 regions of human TCRbeta chains were analyzed by immunosequencing. Per the source publication's procedure: Repertoire TCRs were checked for matches against a reference library of SARS-CoV-2-specific TCRs that had been generated using the MIRA antigen-specificity platform. Breadth meant the fraction of unique TCRs that were SARS-CoV-2-associated, whereas depth meant the fraction of total T cells that were SARS-CoV-2-associated. Using the MIRA data, each spike-specific TCR was assigned both to the spike region to which the TCR was reactive and to a CD4 or CD8 class. Log10-transformed breadth and depth values were compared by one-way ANOVA with Sidak's multiple comparisons tests. Drawn from immuneACCESS, this table holds only the in-frame rearrangements with V and J called that TCRdb kept. Clones are partly lost; checked studies trace under half to an unresolved V gene and leave the rest unexplained. V and J calls and clone size come straight from that table; D and trimming were deduced from the DNA. For this sample the table gives tens of thousands of clones, of which around 86% were detected only once. The ten top clones hold approximately 2.5% of the sample.

Interpreted using the paper, the time point label stands for: baseline before first vaccination. Vaccinee samples were obtained from the UK trials COV001 and COV002, which included a single-blind randomized controlled phase 2/3 trial of AZD1222 (ChAdOx1 nCoV-19) in healthy adults. Trial participant PBMC samples were collected at day 0 and day 28 after the second dose for TCRbeta chain sequencing. V is clipped by 4 bases and J by 3 bases, and the sequence between their germline boundaries is 10 bases long. CDR1 LNHDA and CDR2 SQIVND were looked up in the germline V gene (reference sequence). From its cysteine to its phenylalanine, the CDR3 spans 14 amino acids. The retained sequence is limited to the CDR3, 42 bases, with the frame set at the first base. Regarding this clone: The antigen this receptor binds is unknown. Nothing much larger sits one base from this clone, and base qualities are not available.

Sequenced material: peripheral blood, taken on day 0 of AZD1222 vaccination. This TCR came from an adult in good health. The chain is encoded by TRBV19 joined to TRBJ1-5; a tentative D match to TRBD1 spans 6 bases. The nucleotide sequence reads as follows: TGTGCCAGTAGTAATACAGGGTTCAATCAGCCCCAGCATTTT. It is translated as CASSNTGFNQPQHF.